Listed below are T cell receptor beta chains from one sample, sequenced in a study of a mutant IDH1 vaccine in newly diagnosed glioma. Profiling relied on immunoSEQ multiplex PCR, and the TCRdb table lists in-frame clones only, not all of them. The repertoire holds about 40,000 clones, with approximately 93% as singletons. Their specific antigens are unknown. This specimen was PBMCs, taken from a glioma patient whose treatment included an IDH1 peptide vaccine. The receptor source for this set is a man between 50 and 59 years old with glioma. Both conserved end residues are part of each CDR3. Fields, in order: D gene, J gene, clone size, V gene, CDR3 DNA, CDR3 protein. A D gene is named only where the DNA matches it firmly. Only some rows state a clone size, as once, few, many or a class for expanded clones.

d_gene: TRBD1
j_gene: TRBJ1-2
abundance: .
v_gene: TRBV5-4
CDR3nt: TGTGCCAGCAGCTTGGTTGACAGGGCTGGGGGCTACACCTTC
CDR3aa: CASSLVDRAGGYTF

d_gene: TRBD1
j_gene: TRBJ1-6
abundance: .
v_gene: TRBV10-2
CDR3nt: TGCGCCAGCCACTCCGGGACAGGGCTCCATTCACCCCTCCACTTT
CDR3aa: CASHSGTGLHSPLHF

d_gene: TRBD1
j_gene: TRBJ2-5
abundance: .
v_gene: TRBV10-3
CDR3nt: TGTGCCATCAGCCTGACAGGGGGAGGGGAGACCCAGTACTTC
CDR3aa: CAISLTGGGETQYF

d_gene: .
j_gene: TRBJ1-5
abundance: once
v_gene: TRBV27
CDR3nt: TGTGCCAGCAGTCTGACGGCAATAGCAGGTCAGCCCCAGCATTTT
CDR3aa: CASSLTAIAGQPQHF

d_gene: TRBD1
j_gene: TRBJ2-3
abundance: .
v_gene: TRBV6-5
CDR3nt: TGTGCCAGCAGACCGGACAGGGAGACAGATACGCAGTATTTT
CDR3aa: CASRPDRETDTQYF

d_gene: .
j_gene: TRBJ1-1
abundance: .
v_gene: TRBV5-1
CDR3nt: TGCGCCAGCAGCTTGGGTTGGTTCTCCTCCCCCGGGCGGGAAGCTTTCTTT
CDR3aa: CASSLGWFSSPGREAFF

d_gene: .
j_gene: TRBJ2-3
abundance: .
v_gene: TRBV9
CDR3nt: TGTGCCAGCAGCCTCGACAGGGAGGCAGATACGCAGTATTTT
CDR3aa: CASSLDREADTQYF

d_gene: .
j_gene: TRBJ2-2
abundance: .
v_gene: TRBV6-5
CDR3nt: TGTGCCAGCAGTTTCCCGGCCGTCGGGGAGCTGTTTTTT
CDR3aa: CASSFPAVGELFF

d_gene: TRBD1
j_gene: TRBJ1-5
abundance: .
v_gene: TRBV19
CDR3nt: TGTGCCACCCAGCAGGGACAGGGGAACAATCAGCCCCAGCATTTT
CDR3aa: CATQQGQGNNQPQHF

d_gene: .
j_gene: TRBJ2-3
abundance: few
v_gene: TRBV7-8
CDR3nt: TGTGCCAGCAGCCTTATCGCGGGAGATACGCAGTATTTT
CDR3aa: CASSLIAGDTQYF

d_gene: .
j_gene: TRBJ2-2
abundance: .
v_gene: TRBV27
CDR3nt: TGTGCCAGCAGTTCCCTAATCGAGGGGCCGAACACCGGGGAGCTGTTTTTT
CDR3aa: CASSSLIEGPNTGELFF

d_gene: .
j_gene: TRBJ2-5
abundance: .
v_gene: TRBV19
CDR3nt: TGTGCCAGTAGTATTGACGGACAAGAGACCCAGTACTTC
CDR3aa: CASSIDGQETQYF

d_gene: TRBD1
j_gene: TRBJ2-7
abundance: .
v_gene: TRBV4-3
CDR3nt: TGCGCCAGCAGCCAAGATGGGACAGCAGTCTACGAGCAGTACTTC
CDR3aa: CASSQDGTAVYEQYF

d_gene: .
j_gene: TRBJ2-3
abundance: .
v_gene: TRBV6-6
CDR3nt: TGTGCCAGCAGTGATAACGGGGGCCCTTCAGATACGCAGTATTTT
CDR3aa: CASSDNGGPSDTQYF

d_gene: .
j_gene: TRBJ1-1
abundance: .
v_gene: TRBV11-2
CDR3nt: TGTGCCAGCAGCTTTCGACAGGCCATGAACACTGAAGCTTTCTTT
CDR3aa: CASSFRQAMNTEAFF

d_gene: TRBD1
j_gene: TRBJ2-3
abundance: few
v_gene: TRBV7-3
CDR3nt: TGTGCCAGCAGCGGCGGACAGGGGGCAACAGATACGCAGTATTTT
CDR3aa: CASSGGQGATDTQYF

d_gene: TRBD2
j_gene: TRBJ2-7
abundance: .
v_gene: TRBV2
CDR3nt: TGTGCCAGCAGGCTGAGACTAGCGGGGATCTCCTACGAGCAGTACTTC
CDR3aa: CASRLRLAGISYEQYF

d_gene: .
j_gene: TRBJ1-2
abundance: once
v_gene: TRBV29-1
CDR3nt: TGCAGCGTCGAGAGGGGGTATGGCTACACCTTC
CDR3aa: CSVERGYGYTF

d_gene: TRBD2
j_gene: TRBJ2-7
abundance: once
v_gene: TRBV30
CDR3nt: TGTGCCTGGAGTGAAGGACTAGCGGGAGGCCAGTACTTC
CDR3aa: CAWSEGLAGGQYF

d_gene: TRBD2
j_gene: TRBJ2-1
abundance: .
v_gene: TRBV7-6
CDR3nt: TGTGCCAGCAGCTTAGCGCTCTCTAGCGGCTACAATGAGCAGTTCTTC
CDR3aa: CASSLALSSGYNEQFF

d_gene: .
j_gene: TRBJ1-1
abundance: .
v_gene: TRBV28
CDR3nt: TGTGCCAGCAGTTATACGAGTTTCGGCAACACTGAAGCTTTCTTT
CDR3aa: CASSYTSFGNTEAFF

d_gene: TRBD1
j_gene: TRBJ2-2
abundance: few
v_gene: TRBV5-1
CDR3nt: TGCGCCAGCAGCACGGGACAGAGAAACACCGGGGAGCTGTTTTTT
CDR3aa: CASSTGQRNTGELFF

d_gene: TRBD2
j_gene: TRBJ2-2
abundance: .
v_gene: TRBV28
CDR3nt: TGTGCCAGCAAATACCCCGGACTAGCGGGAGGTGGGAACACCGGGGAGCTGTTTTTT
CDR3aa: CASKYPGLAGGGNTGELFF

d_gene: TRBD1
j_gene: TRBJ1-2
abundance: .
v_gene: TRBV13
CDR3nt: TGTGCCAGCAGCTTAGACCGGGACAGGGGTGTTGGCTACACCTTC
CDR3aa: CASSLDRDRGVGYTF

d_gene: .
j_gene: TRBJ1-2
abundance: few
v_gene: TRBV9
CDR3nt: TGTGCCAGCAGCGGGACCGCCAGCTATGGCTACACCTTC
CDR3aa: CASSGTASYGYTF

d_gene: TRBD1
j_gene: TRBJ1-2
abundance: once
v_gene: TRBV2
CDR3nt: TGTGCCAGCAGCGACAGGGGAAACTATGGCTACACCTTC
CDR3aa: CASSDRGNYGYTF

d_gene: .
j_gene: TRBJ1-1
abundance: .
v_gene: TRBV5-6
CDR3nt: TGTGCCAGCAGCTTCTGGGGGGGAACTGAAGCTTTCTTT
CDR3aa: CASSFWGGTEAFF

d_gene: .
j_gene: TRBJ1-1
abundance: .
v_gene: TRBV5-1
CDR3nt: TGCGCCAGCAGCTTGGCGGGCCGGGGTAACACTGAAGCTTTCTTT
CDR3aa: CASSLAGRGNTEAFF

d_gene: .
j_gene: TRBJ2-5
abundance: once
v_gene: TRBV6-5
CDR3nt: TGTGCCAGCAGTTACTCGATATCCAGGGCGGAGACCCAGTACTTC
CDR3aa: CASSYSISRAETQYF

d_gene: .
j_gene: TRBJ1-1
abundance: .
v_gene: TRBV10-3
CDR3nt: TGTGCCATCAGTGAGTCTATAAACACTGAAGCTTTCTTT
CDR3aa: CAISESINTEAFF

d_gene: .
j_gene: TRBJ2-7
abundance: once
v_gene: TRBV7-8
CDR3nt: TGTGCCAGCAGCAGTTCCCGCGAGCAGTACTTC
CDR3aa: CASSSSREQYF

d_gene: .
j_gene: TRBJ1-5
abundance: few
v_gene: TRBV7-2
CDR3nt: TGTGCCAGCAGCCCTGGATCGAGGGGTCGAAATCAGCCCCAGCATTTT
CDR3aa: CASSPGSRGRNQPQHF

d_gene: TRBD2
j_gene: TRBJ2-1
abundance: few
v_gene: TRBV6-4
CDR3nt: TGTGCCAGCAGTGACTCAGCGGGAGGGCACAATGAGCAGTTCTTC
CDR3aa: CASSDSAGGHNEQFF

d_gene: .
j_gene: TRBJ1-4
abundance: .
v_gene: TRBV27
CDR3nt: TGTGCCAGCAGTTTATCGGGGGACGGGAATAATGAAAAACTGTTTTTT
CDR3aa: CASSLSGDGNNEKLFF

d_gene: .
j_gene: TRBJ1-4
abundance: .
v_gene: TRBV6-1
CDR3nt: TGTGCCAGCATGAAGACTACAAATGAAAAACTGTTTTTT
CDR3aa: CASMKTTNEKLFF

d_gene: .
j_gene: TRBJ2-4
abundance: .
v_gene: TRBV10-2
CDR3nt: TGCGCCAGCTTGGAAGGGGAGAACATTCAGTACTTC
CDR3aa: CASLEGENIQYF

d_gene: .
j_gene: TRBJ2-3
abundance: once
v_gene: TRBV2
CDR3nt: TGTGCCAGCATGCTAGGAACCCGAAGATCGGGCACAGATACGCAGTATTTT
CDR3aa: CASMLGTRRSGTDTQYF